This T cell receptor beta chain was recorded in a study of OX40 agonist ivuxolimab in advanced cancers. Looking at the study overall: Melanoma, hepatocellular carcinoma, head and neck or renal cell cancer occurred in dose-escalation patients. Averaging around 60 years in age, with a range of roughly 20 to 90, the cohort was around 85% male.

Sequencing was performed with immunoSEQ multiplex PCR; in TCRdb, only in-frame clones are kept and a portion is missing. The sample includes 50,000 or so clones, about 89% of them seen just once. Study-wide results and limits: Some nonresponders additionally presented with little normalized T-cell clonal expansion.

Trimming cost V 5 bases and J 6 bases; bases outside gene matches: 8. The CDR3 consists of 15 residues. Looked up from germline, CDR1 is SEHNR and CDR2 is FQNEAQ (reference sequence). Points on this clone: The antigen is unknown.

The V gene is TRBV7-9, the J gene TRBJ2-1, with 9 bases matching TRBD2. The source of this sequence is an adult with an advanced solid tumor such as melanoma, head and neck, liver or kidney cancer. The sample here was CD4+ or CD8+ T cells sorted from blood, taken in a trial of the OX40 agonist ivuxolimab. CDR3 in amino acids: CASSPRLTSGNEQFF. CDR3 nucleotide sequence: TGTGCCAGCAGCCCGCGTTTGACTAGCGGCAATGAGCAGTTCTTC.